In its sample, the clone carrying this T cell receptor beta chain was seen a few times. Its matching antigen is unknown. These data belong to a study of T-cell memory formation after mild COVID-19. Study outcomes and limitations: Some responding clones appeared in pre-infection memory, suggesting cross-reactive memory joined. CD4+ bias marked clones expanding day 15 to 37, unlike balanced contracting clones. Clones which contracted sat mainly in CM and EM if CD4+, and in EMRA if CD8+.

V was pared by 4 bases and J by 11 bases, with 18 bases between. From germline, CDR1 is SGDLS and CDR2 YYNGEE. CDR3 length equals 13 residues. A 5'RACE reaction primed in the constant segment made cDNA libraries of TCR alpha and TCR beta, and these carried sample barcodes and UMIs. TCRdb itself ran the 5' RACE reads through MiXCR, one entry per CDR3 protein. The sample yields roughly 300,000 distinct CDR3 sequences, over 7% seen once. The J gene is TRBJ1-1, the V gene TRBV9; possibly TRBD1 for D (6 bases). This TCR was recovered from a man aged 18 to 29 who had mild COVID-19 (a few samples of this study predate the infection). Cell type and time point are not known. Sequenced input: PBMCs or a T cell subset sorted from them (not recorded which). This CDR3 is CASSTRGGRAAFF. The DNA for the CDR3 is TGTGCCAGCAGCACCAGGGGAGGTCGGGCGGCTTTCTTT.